Below, one T cell receptor beta chain is given with its context. This sample stems from a study of blood T cell repertoires in COVID-19. TCRdb's copy holds only in-frame clones and misses some; the assay was immunoSEQ multiplex PCR. The sample contains about 73,000 clones, 80% to 85% of which appear only once. V was trimmed by 0 bases and J by 5 bases, leaving 16 bases between them. Germline-derived CDR1 and CDR2 are MGHDK and SYGVNS. This CDR3 contains 16 residues. The sequence was collected from a man at least 80 years old with active or convalescent COVID-19. The rearrangement links TRBV25-1 to TRBJ2-5; perhaps TRBD2 as D (5 bases). Sequenced input: peripheral blood. Here the CDR3 reads CASSEYNSAASETQYF. In DNA form, the CDR3 reads TGTGCCAGCAGTGAATATAATAGCGCTGCATCGGAGACCCAGTACTTC.